These 30 T cell receptor beta chains originate from one sample sequenced in a study of blood T cell repertoires in COVID-19 (TCRdb year 2020). The library was produced with the immunoSEQ multiplex PCR assay. TCRdb limited this immuneACCESS table to in-frame rearrangements with V and J called. A share of clones is missing; checked studies link under half to unresolved V genes, and the rest is unexplained. This sample is represented by 100,000 to 140,000 clones; around 88% of them were singletons. Of the sample, 6.8% is held by the ten largest clones. The sequenced sample consisted of peripheral blood. These receptors were taken from a man over 45 with active or convalescent COVID-19.

This sequence joins TRBV28 and TRBJ2-7; 8 nucleotides agree with TRBD1. CDR1 is MDHEN and CDR2 is SYDVKM in the germline V gene. V lost 2 bases, J lost 3 bases, and 6 bases stayed unmatched. This CDR3 comprises 15 residues. CDR3 sequence (DNA): TGTGCCAGCAGTTTAAGCCAGGGGGCCTTCTACGAGCAGTACTTC. Its protein product is CASSLSQGAFYEQYF.

The genes are TRBV7-9 and TRBJ1-5; possible D gene TRBD1, 5 bases. With 2 bases removed from V and 7 bases from J, the gap between germline ends came to 27 bases. Germline assignment: CDR1 SEHNR and CDR2 FQNEAQ (reference sequence). The CDR3 has 19 residues. CDR3 residues: CASSLNSGGSIPEGQPQHF. The CDR3 DNA reads TGTGCCAGCAGCTTAAATTCCGGAGGGTCAATCCCCGAGGGGCAGCCCCAGCATTTT.

This chain connects TRBV7-2 to TRBJ2-3, with a weak D call TRBD2 (6 bases). V dropped 0 bases and J dropped 3 bases, with 16 bases sitting between them. The CDR3 extends over 17 amino acids. Germline V gene lookup returns CDR1 SGHTA and CDR2 FQGNSA. Here the CDR3 reads CASSLAPRARGTDTQYF. Written as DNA, the CDR3 is TGTGCCAGCAGCTTAGCGCCCCGGGCCCGGGGGACAGATACGCAGTATTTT.

The genes are TRBV12-3 or TRBV12-4 and TRBJ2-2; D remains ambiguous. V lost 1 base to trimming and J lost 6 bases, with 6 bases between them. The CDR3 contains 13 residues. CDR3 nucleotide sequence: TGTGCCAGCAGTTTAGGTCTAGCCGGGGAGCTGTTTTTT. Translating gives CASSLGLAGELFF.

V usage is TRBV28 and J usage is TRBJ1-4; 10 positions agree with TRBD1. Trimming removed 3 bases from V and 0 bases from J; junction bases left unmatched: 4. The V gene's germline CDR1 is MDHEN and CDR2 SYDVKM. This CDR3 comprises 17 residues. CDR3 region: CASSLTGGPATNEKLFF. The CDR3 DNA reads as TGTGCCAGCAGTTTGACAGGGGGCCCGGCAACTAATGAAAAACTGTTTTTT.

DNA for the CDR3: TGTGCCAGCAGCTCCGAGGGACAATACACTGAAGCTTTCTTT. Protein sequence: CASSSEGQYTEAFF. The chain has TRBV28 and TRBJ1-1, with D perhaps matching TRBD1 (6 bases). The CDR3 runs 14 residues. Trimming removed 6 bases from V and 3 bases from J, with 14 bases in between. Germline CDR1 reads MDHEN; CDR2 reads SYDVKM.

This CDR3 reads CASSPPLAGGVNIQYF. CDR3 nucleotides: TGTGCCAGCAGTCCCCCACTAGCGGGAGGGGTAAACATTCAGTACTTC. V and J are TRBV28 and TRBJ2-4, with TRBD2 identical over 13 bases. CDR3 length equals 16 residues. Germline V gene sequence: CDR1 MDHEN, CDR2 SYDVKM. Unmatched junction bases numbered 7, after V lost 5 bases and J lost 6 bases.

This clone appeared a single time. The chain carries TRBV6-5 and TRBJ2-2; 8 nucleotides line up with TRBD1. The CDR3 consists of 16 residues. Trimming removed 2 bases from V and 2 bases from J; junction bases left unmatched: 4. Germline V gene data show CDR1 as MNHEY and CDR2 as SVGAGI. CDR3: CASSYLGTGNTGELFF. The CDR3 DNA reads as TGTGCCAGCAGTTACCTCGGGACAGGCAACACCGGGGAGCTGTTTTTT.

The chain combines TRBV11-2 with TRBJ2-1, with 7 positions matching TRBD1. The CDR3 contains 12 residues. Germline loops: CDR1 SGHAT, CDR2 FQNNGV. Trimming cost V 7 bases and J 6 bases; bases outside gene matches: 3. Written as DNA, the CDR3 is TGTGCCAGCATTAACAGGGGCAATGAGCAGTTCTTC. The encoded protein is CASINRGNEQFF.

This clone was found a few times. The rearrangement uses TRBV29-1 and TRBJ1-1; D not certain. Looked up from germline, CDR1 is SQVTM and CDR2 is ANQGSEA. V was pared by 5 bases and J by 1 base, with 14 bases between. The CDR3 length is 14 residues. CDR3 sequence: CSVLPTAANTEAFF. The CDR3 region has the DNA TGCAGCGTTCTCCCTACAGCGGCGAACACTGAAGCTTTCTTT.

V is TRBV6-5 and J is TRBJ2-7; 10 positions match TRBD1. Germline loops: CDR1 MNHEY, CDR2 SVGAGI. Trimming at V came to 6 bases and at J to 6 bases, leaving 11 bases not matched to a gene. This CDR3 is built from 15 residues. The CDR3 here is CASSARQGAAFEQYF. CDR3 bases: TGTGCCAGCAGCGCCCGACAGGGGGCCGCATTCGAGCAGTACTTC.

This clone was picked up a small number of times. The V and J genes are TRBV20-1 and TRBJ2-7; D is ambiguous. This CDR3 has 10 amino acids. Germline values: CDR1 DFQATT, CDR2 SNEGSKA (reference sequence). The V end was cut by 7 bases, the J end by 6 bases, with 10 bases between. CDR3 nucleotides: TGCAGTGTTCACACCCCCGAGCAGTACTTC. It codes for CSVHTPEQYF.

The chain employs TRBV6-2 or TRBV6-3 and TRBJ1-1; 7 bases line up with TRBD1. The V gene end was trimmed by 5 bases and the J gene end by 3 bases; junction bases not matched to a gene: 6. There are 14 residues in the CDR3. The V gene's germline CDR1 is MNHEY and CDR2 SVGEGT. In DNA, the CDR3 is TGTGCCAGCAGTAACCTCAGGGGGGACACTGAAGCTTTCTTT. Its translation is CASSNLRGDTEAFF.

This clone has only one observation. The chain employs TRBV2 and TRBJ1-5; 8 nucleotides align to TRBD1. Unmatched junction bases numbered 2, after V lost 6 bases and J lost 1 base. The CDR3 consists of 14 residues. The V gene's germline CDR1 is SNHLY and CDR2 FYNNEI. The CDR3 reads CASRGTGSNQPQHF. CDR3 bases: TGTGCCAGCAGGGGGACAGGAAGCAATCAGCCCCAGCATTTT.

There are a few counts of this clone. The chain employs TRBV27 and TRBJ1-1, with 9 bases aligning to TRBD1. V lost 2 bases, J lost 5 bases, and 3 bases stayed unmatched. Germline V gene lookup returns CDR1 MNHEY and CDR2 SMNVEV (reference sequence). The CDR3 runs to 14 residues. CDR3: CASSLGTGKTEAFF. The CDR3 bases are TGTGCCAGCAGTTTAGGGACAGGGAAGACTGAAGCTTTCTTT.

The chain recombines TRBV7-9 with TRBJ1-3; TRBD1 might be the D (6 bases). Germline loops: CDR1 SEHNR, CDR2 FQNEAQ (reference sequence). V lost 3 bases and J lost 5, with 14 bases in between. This CDR3 spans 15 amino acids. The CDR3 sequence is CASSFGPGVRNTIYF. CDR3 DNA sequence: TGTGCCAGCAGCTTTGGGCCAGGGGTTAGAAACACCATATATTTT. Filled out from reference TRBV7-9 and TRBJ1-3, the complete variable domain reads DTGVSQNPRHKITKRGQNVTFRCDPISEHNRLYWYRQTLGQGPEFLTYFQNEAQLEKSRLLSDRFSAERPKGSFSTLEIQRTEQGDSAMYLCASSFGPGVRNTIYFGEGSWLTVV.

The J gene is TRBJ2-7, the V gene TRBV5-4; possibly TRBD2 for D (5 bases). Trimming removed 1 base from V and 2 bases from J, with 10 bases in between. Germline assignment: CDR1 SGHNT and CDR2 YYREEE (reference sequence). The CDR3 runs 14 residues. CDR3 sequence: CASSLITSPYEQYF. The CDR3 nucleotides are TGTGCCAGCAGCTTGATTACTAGTCCCTACGAGCAGTACTTC.

The rearrangement uses TRBV25-1 and TRBJ2-7; maybe TRBD2 (6 bases). The CDR3 extends over 16 amino acids. Germline assignment: CDR1 MGHDK and CDR2 SYGVNS. Trimming took off 2 bases at V and 4 bases at J, with 18 bases between the two ends. The CDR3 spells CASSEEAGTGLYEQYF. Here the CDR3 DNA reads TGTGCCAGCAGTGAAGAAGCCGGGACTGGATTATACGAGCAGTACTTC.

The chain employs TRBV30 and TRBJ1-6; no firm D call. Looked up from germline, CDR1 is GTSNPN and CDR2 is SVGIG (reference sequence). The CDR3 covers 15 residues. Trimming removed 0 bases from V and 9 bases from J, with 15 bases in between. CDR3 nucleotide sequence: TGTGCCTGGAGTGTTGCCCGCACGGGAAGTTCACCCCTCCACTTT. It codes for CAWSVARTGSSPLHF.

This chain links TRBV2 with TRBJ2-7; the D is unclear. This CDR3 has 14 residues. CDR1 SNHLY and CDR2 FYNNEI come from the germline V gene. Trimming cost V 6 bases and J 2 bases, with 14 bases left between them. This chain's CDR3 is CASRVAVVPYEQYF. CDR3 bases: TGTGCCAGCAGGGTAGCCGTCGTTCCCTACGAGCAGTACTTC.

The rearrangement links TRBV4-1 to TRBJ2-2; a possible D gene is TRBD2 (6 bases). CDR3 length equals 16 residues. Germline lookup yields CDR1 MGHRA and CDR2 YSYEKL. V lost 4 bases to trimming and J lost 1 base, with 13 bases between them. The CDR3 nucleotides read TGCGCCAGCAGCCCCTGGGAGGTGTTGAACACCGGGGAGCTGTTTTTT. This sequence encodes CASSPWEVLNTGELFF.

The V and J genes are TRBV29-1 and TRBJ2-5; a weak D match, TRBD1 (5 bases). The CDR3 totals 15 residues. Germline-derived CDR1 and CDR2 are SQVTM and ANQGSEA. V lost 2 bases and J lost 2, with 15 bases in between. Here the CDR3 reads CSVEWNAGQQETQYF. DNA of the CDR3: TGCAGCGTTGAATGGAATGCAGGACAACAAGAGACCCAGTACTTC. Full variable domain (rest looked up from reference TRBV29-1 and TRBJ2-5): SAVISQKPSRDICQRGTSLTIQCQVDSQVTMMFWYRQQPGQSLTLIATANQGSEATYESGFVIDKFPISRPNLTFSTLTVSNMSPEDSSIYLCSVEWNAGQQETQYFGPGTRLLVL.

The chain carries TRBV6-2 or TRBV6-3 and TRBJ2-3, with 7 bases lining up with TRBD2. Germline CDR1 and CDR2: MNHEY and SVGEGT. The V gene end was trimmed by 0 bases and the J gene end by 0 bases; junction bases not matched to a gene: 12. There are 19 residues in the CDR3. Written as DNA, the CDR3 is TGTGCCAGCAGTTACTCGTCTAGCGGTATGGCCGCTAGCACAGATACGCAGTATTTT. Its translation: CASSYSSSGMAASTDTQYF.

This rearrangement joins TRBV6-5 to TRBJ2-7; D remains ambiguous. The CDR3 length is 11 residues. V was cut by 8 bases and J by 2 bases, with 7 bases left in between. Germline V gene data show CDR1 as MNHEY and CDR2 as SVGAGI. The CDR3 spells CASEAAYEQYF. The CDR3 DNA reads TGTGCCAGCGAGGCAGCCTACGAGCAGTACTTC.

This clone was seen once. This chain uses TRBV6-5 with TRBJ2-7; 9 bases line up with TRBD2. V lost 4 bases to trimming and J lost 0 bases; unmatched junction nucleotides: 4. The CDR3 contains 15 residues. Germline V gene data show CDR1 as MNHEY and CDR2 as SVGAGI. CDR3 in amino acids: CASSSQTSGSYEQYF. DNA of the CDR3: TGTGCCAGCAGTTCCCAGACTAGCGGCTCCTACGAGCAGTACTTC.

The rearrangement joins TRBV28 to TRBJ2-5; D may be TRBD2 (6 bases). Germline V CDR1 and CDR2: MDHEN, SYDVKM. There are 14 residues in the CDR3. Trimming took 5 bases from V and 2 from J, leaving 12 bases between them. CDR3 loop: CASSRLDPQETQYF. CDR3 in DNA: TGTGCCAGCAGTCGACTAGACCCACAAGAGACCCAGTACTTC. Supplemented by reference TRBV28 and TRBJ2-5, the full variable domain reads DVKVTQSSRYLVKRTGEKVFLECVQDMDHENMFWYRQDPGLGLRLIYFSYDVKMKEKGDIPEGYSVSREKKERFSLILESASTNQTSMYLCASSRLDPQETQYFGPGTRLLVL.

The gene calls are TRBV15 and TRBJ1-5; TRBD1 might be the D (6 bases). In germline, CDR1 is LNHNV, CDR2 YYDKDF (reference sequence). V lost 3 bases, J lost 0 bases, and 9 bases lay in between. The CDR3 is 15 amino acids. CDR3 residues: CATSRRTDSNQPQHF. CDR3 bases: TGTGCCACCAGCAGGCGGACAGATAGCAATCAGCCCCAGCATTTT.

This clone occurred once. This sequence joins TRBV12-3 or TRBV12-4 and TRBJ2-1, with unresolved D. V was trimmed by 6 bases and J by 9 bases, leaving 15 bases between them. The CDR3 length is 13 residues. The CDR3 loop is CASRGPEEGEQFF. CDR3 DNA: TGTGCCAGCAGGGGTCCCGAGGAAGGTGAGCAGTTCTTC.

The rearrangement joins TRBV3-1 (or the pseudogene TRBV3-2) to TRBJ2-1; tentative D call: TRBD2 (5 bases). Trimming shortened V by 4 bases and J by 0 bases, and 16 bases separated the two germline ends. Germline assignment: CDR1 LGHDT and CDR2 YNNKEL (reference sequence). This CDR3 is built from 17 residues. In DNA, the CDR3 is TGTGCCAGCAGCCGCCGTGGGAGCGACTTCTCCTACAATGAGCAGTTCTTC. As protein: CASSRRGSDFSYNEQFF.

The chain joins TRBV18 to TRBJ2-6; D is perhaps TRBD1 (5 bases). The CDR3 is made up of 15 amino acids. From germline, CDR1 is KGHSH and CDR2 LQKENI. Trimming removed 3 bases from V and 0 bases from J, with 6 bases in between. The CDR3 protein is CASSPQGSGANVLTF. The DNA of the CDR3 is TGTGCCAGCTCACCTCAGGGCTCTGGGGCCAACGTCCTGACTTTC.